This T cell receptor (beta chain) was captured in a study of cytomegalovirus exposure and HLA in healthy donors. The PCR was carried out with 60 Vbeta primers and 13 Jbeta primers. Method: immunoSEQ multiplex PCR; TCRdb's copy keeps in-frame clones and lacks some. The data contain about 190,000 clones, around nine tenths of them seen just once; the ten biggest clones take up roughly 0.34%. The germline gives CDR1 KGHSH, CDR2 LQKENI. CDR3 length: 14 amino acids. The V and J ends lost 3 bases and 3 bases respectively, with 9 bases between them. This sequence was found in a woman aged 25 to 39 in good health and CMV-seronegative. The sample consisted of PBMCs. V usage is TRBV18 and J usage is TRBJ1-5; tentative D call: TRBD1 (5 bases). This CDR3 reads CASSPGRDNQPQHF. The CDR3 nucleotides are TGTGCCAGCTCACCGGGCAGGGACAATCAGCCCCAGCATTTT. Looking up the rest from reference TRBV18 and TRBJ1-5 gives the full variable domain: NAGVMQNPRHLVRRRGQEARLRCSPMKGHSHVYWYRQLPEEGLKFMVYLQKENIIDESGMPKERFSAEFPKEGPSILRIQQVVRGDSAAYFCASSPGRDNQPQHFGDGTRLSIL.